This TCR beta chain stems from a study of blood T cell repertoires in COVID-19. Background on the study: Samples of COVID-19 (acute and convalescent) were obtained from the United States, Italy and Spain. PBMCs, B-cell-depleted T cells, or T cells were the source of the cDNA or gDNA that made up the material.

Germline CDR1 is SEHNR and CDR2 is FQNEAQ (reference sequence). This CDR3 is built from 15 residues. V was clipped by 2 bases and J by 2 bases; unmatched bases: 3. Source study methods: The assay estimated nucleated cells by amplifying reference gene primers. Assay used: immunoSEQ multiplex PCR; TCRdb lists only in-frame clones, some missing. The V and J calls and clone size were taken over from that table, and D and trimming were inferred from the DNA. The sample includes about 380,000 clones, over 65% of them seen just once. This TCR derives from a human donor with acute or convalescent COVID-19. The donor label of this sample is uncertain. This chain uses TRBV7-9 with TRBJ1-2, with 9 bases lining up with TRBD1. The sample taken for sequencing was peripheral blood. The CDR3 region is CASSLTTGGNYGYTF. In DNA form, the CDR3 reads TGTGCCAGCAGCTTAACCACAGGGGGCAACTATGGCTACACCTTC. The full variable domain, in which reference TRBV7-9 and TRBJ1-2 provide the parts outside the CDR3, is DTGVSQNPRHKITKRGQNVTFRCDPISEHNRLYWYRQTLGQGPEFLTYFQNEAQLEKSRLLSDRFSAERPKGSFSTLEIQRTEQGDSAMYLCASSLTTGGNYGYTFGSGTRLTVV.